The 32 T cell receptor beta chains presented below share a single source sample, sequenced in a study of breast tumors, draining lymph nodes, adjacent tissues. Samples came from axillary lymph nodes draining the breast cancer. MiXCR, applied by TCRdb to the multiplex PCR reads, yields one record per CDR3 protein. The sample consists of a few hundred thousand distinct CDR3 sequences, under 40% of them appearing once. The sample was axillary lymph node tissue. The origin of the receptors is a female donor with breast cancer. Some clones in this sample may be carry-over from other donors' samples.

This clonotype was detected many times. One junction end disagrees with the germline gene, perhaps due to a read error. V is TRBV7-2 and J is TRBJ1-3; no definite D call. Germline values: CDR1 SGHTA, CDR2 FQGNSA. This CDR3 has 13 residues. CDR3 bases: TGTGCCAGCAGCTTCCAACCCCGCGGTGGGATGAATTTT. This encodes CASSFQPRGGMNF.

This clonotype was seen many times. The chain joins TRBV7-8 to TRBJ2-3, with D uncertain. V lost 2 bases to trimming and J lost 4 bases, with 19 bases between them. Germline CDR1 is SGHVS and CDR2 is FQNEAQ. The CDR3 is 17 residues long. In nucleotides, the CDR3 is TGTGCCAGCAGCTTAAATGTGAAGGGAAGATGGCCAGATACGCAGTATTTT. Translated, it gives CASSLNVKGRWPDTQYF.

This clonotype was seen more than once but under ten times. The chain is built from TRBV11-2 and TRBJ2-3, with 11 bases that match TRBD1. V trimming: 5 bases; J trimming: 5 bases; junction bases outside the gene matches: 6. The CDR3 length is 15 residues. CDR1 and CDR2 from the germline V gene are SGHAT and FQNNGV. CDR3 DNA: TGTGCCAGCAGCCCCGGGACAGGGGGAGGAGATACGCAGTATTTT. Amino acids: CASSPGTGGGDTQYF.

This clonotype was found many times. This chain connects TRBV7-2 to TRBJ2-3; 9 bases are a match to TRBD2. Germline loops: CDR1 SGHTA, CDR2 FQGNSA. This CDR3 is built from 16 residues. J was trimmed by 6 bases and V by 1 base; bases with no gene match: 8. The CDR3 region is CASSLDLRGGLDTQYF. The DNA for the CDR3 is TGTGCCAGCAGCTTAGATTTGCGGGGGGGCTTGGATACGCAGTATTTT.

The CDR3 region is CASRPGTSAGTQYF. CDR3 coding DNA: TGTGCCAGCAGACCCGGGACTAGCGCGGGGACCCAGTACTTC. The chain employs TRBV7-2 and TRBJ2-5, with TRBD2 matching 10 bases. The trim removed 6 bases at V and 7 bases at J, leaving 8 bases unmatched. Germline assignment: CDR1 SGHTA and CDR2 FQGNSA. The length of the CDR3 is 14 residues.

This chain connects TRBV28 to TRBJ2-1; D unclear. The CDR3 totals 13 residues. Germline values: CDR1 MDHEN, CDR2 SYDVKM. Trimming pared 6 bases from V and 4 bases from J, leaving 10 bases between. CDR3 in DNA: TGTGCCAGCAGCGCTAGGCAGTACAATGAGCAGTTCTTC. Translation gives CASSARQYNEQFF.

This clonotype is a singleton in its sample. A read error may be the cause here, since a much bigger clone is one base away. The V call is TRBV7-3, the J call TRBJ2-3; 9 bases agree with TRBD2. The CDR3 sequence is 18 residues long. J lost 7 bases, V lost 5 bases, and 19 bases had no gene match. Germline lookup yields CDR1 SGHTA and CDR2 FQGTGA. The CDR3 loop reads CASSQARSRTSDPHTQYF. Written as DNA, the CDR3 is TGTGCCAGCAGCCAAGCTAGGAGTCGGACTAGCGACCCACATACGCAGTATTTT.

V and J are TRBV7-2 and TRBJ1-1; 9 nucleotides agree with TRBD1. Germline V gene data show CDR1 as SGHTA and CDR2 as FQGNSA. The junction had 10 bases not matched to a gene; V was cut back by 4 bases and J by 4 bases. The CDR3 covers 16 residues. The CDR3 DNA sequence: TGTGCCAGCAGCTATGGGACAGGGCTCTTGTTCACTGAAGCTTTCTTT. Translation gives CASSYGTGLLFTEAFF.

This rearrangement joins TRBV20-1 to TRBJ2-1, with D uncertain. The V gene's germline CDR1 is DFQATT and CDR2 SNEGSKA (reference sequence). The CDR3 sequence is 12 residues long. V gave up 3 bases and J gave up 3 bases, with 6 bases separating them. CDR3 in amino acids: CSASSLYNEQFF. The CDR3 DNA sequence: TGCAGTGCTAGCTCTCTCTACAATGAGCAGTTCTTC.

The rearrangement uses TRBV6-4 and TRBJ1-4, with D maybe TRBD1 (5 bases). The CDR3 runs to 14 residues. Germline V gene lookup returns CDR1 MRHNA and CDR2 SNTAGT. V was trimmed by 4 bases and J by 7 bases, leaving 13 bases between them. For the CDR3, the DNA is TGTGCCAGCAGTGTGGAAGCGGGGGGTGAAAAACTGTTTTTT. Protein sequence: CASSVEAGGEKLFF.

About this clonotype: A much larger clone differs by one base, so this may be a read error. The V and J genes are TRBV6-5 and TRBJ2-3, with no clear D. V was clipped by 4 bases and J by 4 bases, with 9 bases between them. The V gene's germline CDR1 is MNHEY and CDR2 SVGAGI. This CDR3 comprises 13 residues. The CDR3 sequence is CASSSPTPDTQYF. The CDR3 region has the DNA TGTGCCAGCAGTTCCCCTACTCCAGATACGCAGTATTTT.

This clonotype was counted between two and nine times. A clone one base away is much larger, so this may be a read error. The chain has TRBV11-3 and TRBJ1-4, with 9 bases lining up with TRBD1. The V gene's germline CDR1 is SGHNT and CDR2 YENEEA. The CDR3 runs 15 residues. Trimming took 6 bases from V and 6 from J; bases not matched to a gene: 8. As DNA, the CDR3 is TGTGCCAGCAGTTTGGGACAGGGCACATATGAAAAACTGTTTTTT. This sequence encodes CASSLGQGTYEKLFF.

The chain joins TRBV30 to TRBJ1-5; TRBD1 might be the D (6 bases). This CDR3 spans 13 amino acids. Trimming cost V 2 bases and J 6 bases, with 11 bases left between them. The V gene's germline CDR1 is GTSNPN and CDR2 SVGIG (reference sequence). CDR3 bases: TGTGCCTGGAGTTTGGGGGGCAGTCAGCCCCAGCATTTT. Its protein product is CAWSLGGSQPQHF.

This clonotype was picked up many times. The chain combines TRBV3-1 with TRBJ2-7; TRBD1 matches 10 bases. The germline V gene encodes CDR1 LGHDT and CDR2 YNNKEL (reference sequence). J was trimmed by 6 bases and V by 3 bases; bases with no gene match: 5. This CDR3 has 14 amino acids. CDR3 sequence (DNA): TGTGCCAGCAGCCATCCCGGGACAGGGGCCGAGCAGTACTTC. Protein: CASSHPGTGAEQYF.

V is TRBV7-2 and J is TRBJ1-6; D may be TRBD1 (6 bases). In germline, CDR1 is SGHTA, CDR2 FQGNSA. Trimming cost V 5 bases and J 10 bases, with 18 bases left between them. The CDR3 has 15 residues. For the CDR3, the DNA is TGTGCCAGCAGCCCCGGGGGCAGGGCCGGGTCACCCCTCCACTTT. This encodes CASSPGGRAGSPLHF.

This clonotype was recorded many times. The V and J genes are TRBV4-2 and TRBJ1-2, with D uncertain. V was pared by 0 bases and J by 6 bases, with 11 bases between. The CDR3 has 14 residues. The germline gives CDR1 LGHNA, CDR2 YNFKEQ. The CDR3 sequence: CASSQEGWRDGYTF. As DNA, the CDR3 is TGTGCCAGCAGCCAAGAGGGATGGAGGGATGGCTACACCTTC.

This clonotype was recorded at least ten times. The CDR3 loop reads CASSLTSHGASGNTIYF. The CDR3 nucleotides are TGTGCCAGCAGCTTAACGTCTCACGGGGCCTCTGGAAACACCATATATTTT. This chain joins TRBV7-2 and TRBJ1-3; TRBD1 might be the D (5 bases). The V end was cut by 2 bases, the J end by 0 bases, with 14 bases between. CDR1 and CDR2 from the germline V gene are SGHTA and FQGNSA. The CDR3 has 17 amino acids.

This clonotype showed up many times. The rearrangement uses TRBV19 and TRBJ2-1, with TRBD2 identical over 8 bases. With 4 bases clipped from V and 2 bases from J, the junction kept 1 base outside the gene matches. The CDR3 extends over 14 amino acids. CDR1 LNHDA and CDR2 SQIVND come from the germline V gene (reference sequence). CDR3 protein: CASSTGLAYNEQFF. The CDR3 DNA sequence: TGTGCCAGTAGTACGGGACTAGCCTACAATGAGCAGTTCTTC. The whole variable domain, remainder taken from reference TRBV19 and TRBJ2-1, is DGGITQSPKYLFRKEGQNVTLSCEQNLNHDAMYWYRQDPGQGLRLIYYSQIVNDFQKGDIAEGYSVSREKKESFPLTVTSAQKNPTAFYLCASSTGLAYNEQFFGPGTRLTVL.

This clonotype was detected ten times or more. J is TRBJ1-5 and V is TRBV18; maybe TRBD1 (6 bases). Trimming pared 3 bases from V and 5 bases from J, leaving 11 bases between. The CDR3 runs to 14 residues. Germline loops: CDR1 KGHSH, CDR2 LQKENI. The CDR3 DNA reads TGTGCCAGCTCACCGGACAGTGGGGATCAGCCCCAGCATTTT. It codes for CASSPDSGDQPQHF.

CDR3: CSAPDHLAGGRDEQFF. DNA of the CDR3: TGCAGTGCTCCTGATCACCTAGCGGGGGGGCGGGATGAGCAGTTCTTC. The J gene is TRBJ2-1, the V gene TRBV20-1, with 12 bases identical to TRBD2. Germline CDR1 reads DFQATT; CDR2 reads SNEGSKA (reference sequence). The CDR3 sequence is 16 residues long. V was clipped by 5 bases and J by 8 bases; unmatched bases: 13.

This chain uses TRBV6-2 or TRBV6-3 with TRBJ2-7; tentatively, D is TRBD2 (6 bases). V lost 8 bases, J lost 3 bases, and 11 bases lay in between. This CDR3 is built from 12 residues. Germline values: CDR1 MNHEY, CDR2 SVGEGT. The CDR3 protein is CASRDSNYEQYF. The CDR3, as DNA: TGTGCCAGCCGGGACTCGAACTACGAGCAGTACTTC.

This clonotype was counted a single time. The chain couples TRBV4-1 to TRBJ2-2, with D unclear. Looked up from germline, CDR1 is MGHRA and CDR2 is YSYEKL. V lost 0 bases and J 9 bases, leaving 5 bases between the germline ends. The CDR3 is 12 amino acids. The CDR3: CASSQDRRELFF. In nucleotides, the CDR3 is TGCGCCAGCAGCCAAGATCGGAGGGAGCTGTTTTTT.

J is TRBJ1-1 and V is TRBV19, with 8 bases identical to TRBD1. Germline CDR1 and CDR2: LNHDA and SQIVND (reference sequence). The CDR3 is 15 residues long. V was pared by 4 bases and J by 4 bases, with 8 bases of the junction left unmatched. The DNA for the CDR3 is TGTGCCAGTAGTAAAGGACAGGGTTTGGCCACTGAAGCTTTCTTT. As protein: CASSKGQGLATEAFF.

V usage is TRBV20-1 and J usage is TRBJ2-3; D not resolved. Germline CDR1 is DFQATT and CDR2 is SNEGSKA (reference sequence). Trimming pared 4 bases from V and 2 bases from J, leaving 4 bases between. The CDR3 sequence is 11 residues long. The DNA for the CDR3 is TGCAGTGCTATCGACACAGATACGCAGTATTTT. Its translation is CSAIDTDTQYF.

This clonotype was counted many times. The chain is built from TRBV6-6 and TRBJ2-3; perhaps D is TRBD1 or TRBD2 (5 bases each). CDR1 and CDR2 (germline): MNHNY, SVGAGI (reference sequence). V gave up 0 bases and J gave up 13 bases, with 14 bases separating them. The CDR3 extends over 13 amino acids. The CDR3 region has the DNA TGTGCCAGCAGTTACTCGTGGGACGGGAAGGAGTATTTT. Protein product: CASSYSWDGKEYF.

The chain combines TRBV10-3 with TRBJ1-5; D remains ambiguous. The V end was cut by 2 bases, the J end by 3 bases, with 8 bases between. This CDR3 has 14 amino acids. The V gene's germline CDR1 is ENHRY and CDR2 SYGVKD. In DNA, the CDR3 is TGTGCCATCAGTGAGGGGCAGCTCAATCAGCCCCAGCATTTT. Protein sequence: CAISEGQLNQPQHF.

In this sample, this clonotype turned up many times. The CDR3 bases are TGTGCCAGCAGCCAAGATAGGAGGGGATCCTATAATTCACCCCTCCACTTT. Protein: CASSQDRRGSYNSPLHF. The genes are TRBV4-2 and TRBJ1-6; D is perhaps TRBD1 (5 bases). The V end lost 0 bases, the J end lost 1 base, and 10 bases lay between the germline ends. The CDR3 runs to 17 residues. CDR1 is LGHNA, CDR2 YNFKEQ, per germline.

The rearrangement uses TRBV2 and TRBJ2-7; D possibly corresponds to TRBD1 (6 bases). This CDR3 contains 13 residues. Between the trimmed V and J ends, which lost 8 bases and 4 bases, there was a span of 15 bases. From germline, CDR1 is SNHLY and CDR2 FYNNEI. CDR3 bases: TGTGCCAGCGGACAGTATGAGGGGTACGAGCAGTACTTC. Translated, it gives CASGQYEGYEQYF.

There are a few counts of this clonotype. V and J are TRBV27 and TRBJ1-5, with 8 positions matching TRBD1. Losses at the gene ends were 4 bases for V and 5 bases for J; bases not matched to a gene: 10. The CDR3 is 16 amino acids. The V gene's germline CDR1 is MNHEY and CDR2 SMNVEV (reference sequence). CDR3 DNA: TGTGCCAGCAGTTCGTTCGGACAGGGTGGATATCAGCCCCAGCATTTT. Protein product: CASSSFGQGGYQPQHF.

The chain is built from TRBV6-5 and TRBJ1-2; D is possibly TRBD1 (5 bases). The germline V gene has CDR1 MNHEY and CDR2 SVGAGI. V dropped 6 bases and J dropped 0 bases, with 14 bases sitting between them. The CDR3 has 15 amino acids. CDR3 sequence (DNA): TGTGCCAGCAGACCCGGGGACGGAGCTAACTATGGCTACACCTTC. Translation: CASRPGDGANYGYTF.

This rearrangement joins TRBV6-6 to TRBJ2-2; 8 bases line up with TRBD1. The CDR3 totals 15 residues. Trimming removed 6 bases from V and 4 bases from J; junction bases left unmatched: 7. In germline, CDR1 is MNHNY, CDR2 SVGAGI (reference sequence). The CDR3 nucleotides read TGTGCCAGCAGATTACAGGGGGTGAGCACCGGGGAGCTGTTTTTT. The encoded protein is CASRLQGVSTGELFF.

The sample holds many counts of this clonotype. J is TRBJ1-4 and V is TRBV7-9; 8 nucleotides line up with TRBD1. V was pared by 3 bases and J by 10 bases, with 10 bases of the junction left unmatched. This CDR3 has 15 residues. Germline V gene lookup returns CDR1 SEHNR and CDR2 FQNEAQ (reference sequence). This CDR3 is CASSFGTGLQGKLFF. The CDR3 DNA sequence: TGTGCCAGCAGCTTCGGGACAGGCTTGCAGGGAAAACTGTTTTTT.